This entry features one T cell receptor beta chain sequence. No antigen is known for it. No base quality values were provided; no much bigger clone lies one nucleotide off. Using the deep immunoSEQ assay, TCR CDR3 regions were amplified from genomic DNA by multiplex PCR. Genomic DNA extracted from each cell subset was distributed evenly over all wells of several immunoSEQ 96-well plates, and each plate served as one replicate. For sorted subsets, 200 to 250 ng of genomic DNA, equivalent to roughly 33,000 T cell genomes, went into each replicate PCR. Purified libraries were measured with a Qubit 3.0 fluorometer, size-checked on a Bioanalyzer 2100, and measured again with the KAPA Library Quantification kit. Every immunoSEQ 96-well plate was sequenced on a separate single-read 150-cycle Illumina NextSeq 550 flow cell. Concerning the study's data processing: Because the immunoSEQ output held only junctional sequences and lacked quality scores, the filtering could not match the filtering applied to full-length reads. To assign V/J genes and CDR3, sequences were annotated against IMGT germline references using PyIR, a Python wrapper for IgBLAST v1.9. Reads were filtered out if the reads had weak V/J assignments (E-value above 1e-6), no CDR3, stop codons, out-of-frame junctions, or ambiguous translated residues. V3J clonotypes were defined as sequences sharing the same inferred V gene, J gene, and CDR3 amino acid sequence. Percentage overlap between repertoires was calculated by dividing the number of shared unique clonotypes by the size of the smaller repertoire. RTK rarefaction, the Chao1 estimator, and Recon v2.1 estimates of unobserved clonotypes were used to assess repertoire richness. Generation probabilities were computed with OLGA for all TCRbeta clonotypes obtained by the gDNA method from a handful of donors. The clones in this table, taken by TCRdb from immuneACCESS, are in-frame only. Not every clone is retained; where verified, under half of the shortfall comes from an unresolved V gene, and the cause of the rest is unknown. The V and J calls and the clone size are those of that table, but D and trimming were determined from the DNA. For this sample the table gives around 2.5 million clones, of which over 85% were detected only once. The ten largest clones take up around 0.37% of the sample.

The data are from a study of shared clonotypes between healthy human individuals (dated by TCRdb to between 2020 and 2021). Notes on the research overall: The cohort comprised a couple of women and a few men aged 18 to 49 years. The study deeply sequenced blood TCR repertoires of about five healthy adults to estimate repertoire size and the extent of clonotype sharing between individuals. Libraries were prepared and TCR repertoires were sequenced by different laboratories using diverse techniques, in order to increase sequencing depth and limit assay-specific biases. Each donor's leukapheresis produced roughly between about 0.8 and 10 billion PBMCs. For each donor, three plates each were used for CD4 naive and CD4 memory, two plates were used for CD8 naive, and one plate was used for CD8 memory.

The donors were healthy, HIV-negative adults who had no recently reported acute infections or vaccinations. Every donor was a Caucasian adult living in Nashville, Tennessee, USA. CD4+ T cells were enriched through magnetic negative selection, after which naive cells were positively selected on CD45RA and the remaining negative fraction served as the memory subset. After blood collection by leukapheresis, PBMCs were isolated using Ficoll-Histopaque density gradient centrifugation and then cryopreserved in the vapor phase of liquid nitrogen. Purity and quantity of every magnetically sorted T cell population were checked by analytical flow cytometry. From each sorted fraction, genomic DNA was isolated and quantified by UV absorbance on a Nanodrop 2000c. What the research found in general, with its limitations: Because the study included only a small number of donors, the genetic and exposure-history diversity represented was limited. Larger estimated clonotype richness was generally found for naive subsets than for memory subsets. Even with the large sequencing depth, rarefaction of the sorted-subset datasets indicated that sequencing was incomplete. Across a few donors, about 5% of naive CD4, roughly 3.5% of naive CD8, 2.3% of memory CD4, and 0.4% of memory CD8 clonotypes were shared. Compared with non-shared clonotypes, clonotypes shared by all four sorted-subset donors had higher generation probabilities. Sampling was restricted to blood, and TCR repertoires in tissues likely differ from the TCR repertoires found in blood. Pairwise subsampling led to the expectation that sequencing depth would affect the degree of clonotype sharing among donors.

At the junction V is shortened by 7 bases and J by 0 bases, with 14 bases in between. The CDR3 sequence holds 15 residues, the cysteine and phenylalanine included. The CDR3 DNA has 45 bases and is translated from base 1. CDR1 and CDR2, per the germline V gene, are MGHRA and YSYEKL. The rearrangement combines TRBV4-1 with TRBJ2-3; TRBD2 is a possible D gene, resting on 6 matching bases. Input material: naive CD4+ T cells from PBMCs. Per the publication, the cell subset or site label means: CD45RA+ positively selected. This sequence originates from a man between 18 and 35 years old in good health. Some clones in this sample may be carry-over from other donors' samples. The CDR3 protein: CASTHPAGSTDTQYF. The DNA reads TGCGCCAGCACCCACCCAGCGGGTAGCACAGATACGCAGTATTTT.